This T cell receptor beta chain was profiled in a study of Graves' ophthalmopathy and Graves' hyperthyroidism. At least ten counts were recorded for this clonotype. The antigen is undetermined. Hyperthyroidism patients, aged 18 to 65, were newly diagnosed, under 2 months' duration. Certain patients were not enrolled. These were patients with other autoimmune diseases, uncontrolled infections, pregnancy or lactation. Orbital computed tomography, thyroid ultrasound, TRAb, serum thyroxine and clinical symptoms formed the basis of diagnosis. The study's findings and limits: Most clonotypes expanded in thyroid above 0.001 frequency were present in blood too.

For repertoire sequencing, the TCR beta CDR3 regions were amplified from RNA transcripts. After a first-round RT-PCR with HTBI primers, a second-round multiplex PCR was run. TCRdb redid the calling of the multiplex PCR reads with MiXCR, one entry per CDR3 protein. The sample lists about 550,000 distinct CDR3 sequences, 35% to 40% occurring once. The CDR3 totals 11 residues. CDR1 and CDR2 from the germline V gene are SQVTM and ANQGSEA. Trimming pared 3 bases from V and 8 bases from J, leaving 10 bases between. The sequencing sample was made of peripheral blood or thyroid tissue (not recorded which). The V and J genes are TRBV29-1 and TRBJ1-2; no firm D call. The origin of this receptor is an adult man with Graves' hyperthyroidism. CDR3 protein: CSVEGGIGYTF. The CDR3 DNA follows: TGCAGCGTTGAGGGTGGTATCGGCTACACCTTC.